This TCR beta chain was identified during a study of blood T cell repertoires in COVID-19 (dated by TCRdb to 2020 to 2021). Broadly, across the study: Collaborator samples came from the United States, Italy and Spain and covered acute and convalescent phases of COVID-19. The prospective study material was composed of cDNA or gDNA derived from T cells, B-cell-depleted T cells, or PBMCs. Deeply sampled blood TCRbeta repertoires from subjects exposed to, actively infected with, or recovered from COVID-19 were included in the dataset. A freely available public database, intended as a resource for researchers studying the immune response to SARS-CoV-2, is where the repertoires were released. Samples were obtained from the ongoing ImmuneRACE study (first 160 participants) and from 1,254 subjects provided by 6 global collaborators. A de-identified subject ID, COVID-19 status, age in years and sex were almost always included in the sample metadata. HLA class I and class II types, where available, came from metadata supplied by the sample provider rather than from assay-based typing. Broad study findings and their caveats: How much clinical and demographic metadata was included differed by source and by participant, and the metadata was provided uncurated.

This clone was counted between two and nine times. Its recognized antigen is unknown. There are no base qualities to consult, and no much larger clone falls within one base. TCRbeta CDR3 regions were amplified from genomic DNA using the immunoSEQ Assay, a bias-controlled multiplex PCR. The original methods were these. The number of nucleated cells in each sample was estimated by amplification of reference gene primers within the assay. To quantify the absolute abundance of each unique TCRbeta CDR3 rearrangement, sequence reads were collapsed and filtered. Productive Simpson clonality was computed per sample as the square root of Simpson's diversity index over productive rearrangements. As stored in TCRdb, this immuneACCESS dataset retains in-frame rearrangements with V and J assigned. A fraction of the clones does not appear; measured against another copy, unresolved V genes explain less than half of the discrepancy, and the remainder lacks a known reason. D and trimming were read from the DNA, whereas the V and J calls and clone size are those reported in that table. This sample lists tens of thousands of clones; around 83% were detected once. The ten top clones hold 25% of the sample.

The collaborating institutions used their own protocols to collect whole blood in K2EDTA tubes. For TCRbeta analysis, collaborators shipped samples in one of three forms: frozen whole blood, isolated PBMCs, or DNA extracted from either of those sample types. The CDR3 covers 16 residues, taking in both the cysteine and the phenylalanine. This entry keeps only the CDR3 DNA: 48 bases, framed from base 1. V lost 5 bases and J lost 4 bases, and the count of bases not matched to a germline gene is 7. For CDR1 and CDR2, the germline V gene lists SGHTA and FQGTGA. The source of this sequence is a man aged 70 or older with active COVID-19. Specimen: peripheral blood. The rearrangement combines TRBV7-3 with TRBJ2-1, with TRBD2 identical over 11 junction bases. The CDR3 has the sequence CASSLLAGGPYNEQFF. The nucleotide sequence is given as TGTGCCAGCAGCCTCTTAGCGGGGGGGCCTTACAATGAGCAGTTCTTC.